This T cell receptor (beta chain) was documented in a study of human T cells and chemical hapten exposure. Notes on the study in general: With regard to DPC sensitization, TCRs above 1 in 1000 frequency did not change.

This clonotype has a handful of counts. Its antigen is as yet unknown. Trimming left V 4 bases short and J 7 bases short, with 10 bases between. The length of the CDR3 is 12 residues. Per germline, CDR1 MNHNY and CDR2 SVGAGI (reference sequence). Time point described: patch test 1, 2 weeks after DPC sensitization. As for treatment: therapeutic diphenylcyclopropenone sensitization with weekly scalp DPC. MiXCR, run by TCRdb on the RACE reads, gives a single entry per CDR3 protein. The repertoire consists of approximately 100,000 distinct CDR3 sequences, with approximately 10% occurring once and the leading ten covering around 3.6%.

The sequences come from whole blood, collected in connection with sensitization to the hapten diphenylcyclopropenone (DPC). The sequence came from a woman aged 40 to 55 with alopecia areata. Some clones in this sample may be carry-over from other donors' samples. V and J are TRBV6-6 and TRBJ1-1; D may be TRBD1 (5 bases). The CDR3 coding sequence is TGTGCCAGCAGTTCCTGGGACTATGAAGCTTTCTTT. Its protein product is CASSSWDYEAFF.